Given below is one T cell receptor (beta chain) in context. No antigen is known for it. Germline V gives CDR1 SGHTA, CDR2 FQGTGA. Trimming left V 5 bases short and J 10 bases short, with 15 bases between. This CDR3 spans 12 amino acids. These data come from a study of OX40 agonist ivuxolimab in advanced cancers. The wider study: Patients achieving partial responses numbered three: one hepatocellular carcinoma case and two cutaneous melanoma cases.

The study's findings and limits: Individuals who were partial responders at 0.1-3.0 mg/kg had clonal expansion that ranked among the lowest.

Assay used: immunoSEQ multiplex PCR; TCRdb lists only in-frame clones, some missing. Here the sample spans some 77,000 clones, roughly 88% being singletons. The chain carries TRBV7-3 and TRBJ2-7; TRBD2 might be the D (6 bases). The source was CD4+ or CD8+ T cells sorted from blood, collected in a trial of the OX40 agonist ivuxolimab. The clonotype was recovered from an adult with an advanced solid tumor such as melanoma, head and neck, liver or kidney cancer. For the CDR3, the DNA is TGTGCCAGCAGCCTCATGGGCGGGGCCCAGTACTTC. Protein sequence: CASSLMGGAQYF.